This is a list of T cell receptor beta chains from one sample in a study of T cell repertoires in cytomegalovirus infection. For these TCRs, the target antigens are not known. TCRdb redid the calling of the reads with MiXCR, one entry per CDR3 protein. Of hundreds of thousands of distinct CDR3 sequences listed, about 39% are singletons. The sequencing here drew on cultured PBMCs, taken from culture after CMV antigen stimulation. The source of these receptors is a human donor in good health (CMV status not recorded). Some clones in this sample may be carry-over from other donors' samples. The CDR3 runs from the conserved cysteine through the conserved F or W. D genes are given only for firm matches. Clone size is shown for a subset of rows, as once, few, many or a class of expanded clone.

clone size	D gene	V gene	J gene	CDR3 DNA	CDR3 protein
.	.	TRBV19	TRBJ2-2	TGTGCCAGTAGTATAGAGGGCACCGGGGAGCTGTTTTTT	CASSIEGTGELFF
few	.	TRBV2	TRBJ2-7	TGTGCCAGCAGTGATGTGGGGGATCTGGAGCAGTACTTC	CASSDVGDLEQYF
.	.	TRBV7-2	TRBJ2-3	TGTGCCAGCAGTGTAAGGGTAGTCGGCACAGATACGCAGTATTTT	CASSVRVVGTDTQYF
few	TRBD2	TRBV19	TRBJ2-1	TGTGCCAGTACCAAGATAGCGGGAAGGGGGTACAATGAGCAGTTCTTC	CASTKIAGRGYNEQFF
few	.	TRBV7-6	TRBJ2-5	TGTGCCAGCAGGAGAGGGAGCCAAGAGACCCAGTACTTC	CASRRGSQETQYF
.	TRBD1	TRBV12-5	TRBJ2-7	TGTGCTAGTGGTTTGGTATTTCGTCGGGACAGCTCCTACGAGCAGTACTTC	CASGLVFRRDSSYEQYF
few	.	TRBV7-2	TRBJ1-5	TGTGCCAGCAGCCCAGGGACTTTACGCCAGCCCCAGCATTTT	CASSPGTLRQPQHF
.	TRBD2	TRBV12-3/TRBV12-4	TRBJ2-7	TGTGCCAGCAGGGCCACTAGCGGGGGCCCCTACGAGCAGTACTTC	CASRATSGGPYEQYF
.	TRBD2	TRBV7-6	TRBJ2-7	TGTGCCAGCAGCTCCCTTCAACTAGCGGGAGTTTACGAGCAGTACTTC	CASSSLQLAGVYEQYF
few	TRBD2	TRBV12-3/TRBV12-4	TRBJ2-1	TGTGCCAGCAGCCAACAGGGACTAGCGGGAAGCGAGCAGTTCTTC	CASSQQGLAGSEQFF
.	TRBD2	TRBV7-2	TRBJ2-1	TGTGCCAGCAGCTTATTGCGGGTGGGAGGGGAGCAGTTCTTC	CASSLLRVGGEQFF
.	.	TRBV7-8	TRBJ2-7	TGTGCCAGCAGCTGGGGTACAGGGACCTACGAGCAGTACTTC	CASSWGTGTYEQYF
many	.	TRBV7-2	TRBJ1-4	TGTGCCAGCAGCTTATCTTCGACAACTAATGAAAAACTGTTTTTT	CASSLSSTTNEKLFF
few	.	TRBV4-3	TRBJ2-7	TGCGCCAGCAGCCAGGAAGGACGGACGAGCTCCTACGAGCAGTACTTC	CASSQEGRTSSYEQYF
.	.	TRBV15	TRBJ2-7	TGTGCCACCAGCGGAAGGAGGGACGAGCAGTACTTC	CATSGRRDEQYF
.	.	TRBV14	TRBJ1-6	TGTGCCAGCAGCCGAGGGAGTTACTCCTATAATTCACCCCTCCACTTT	CASSRGSYSYNSPLHF
.	.	TRBV7-2	TRBJ2-1	TGTGCCAGCAGCTTAGCTTTTGGTCCTTACAATGAGCAGTTCTTC	CASSLAFGPYNEQFF
few	.	TRBV7-6	TRBJ2-3	TGTGCCAGCAGCTTAGAAGTAGGGTTCCTCACAGATACGCAGTATTTT	CASSLEVGFLTDTQYF
.	TRBD2	TRBV6-2/TRBV6-3	TRBJ2-1	TGTGCCAGCAGCCACCGACTAGCGCGGTTTCCAATCTGTGAGCAGTTCTTC	CASSHRLARFPICEQFF
.	.	TRBV7-2	TRBJ1-4	TGTGCCAGCAGCTTCGGTGCAACTAATGAAAAACTGTTTTTT	CASSFGATNEKLFF
few	.	TRBV7-2	TRBJ2-5	TGTGCCAGCAGCTCCAGGTCGGGGGTTGAGACCCAGTACTTC	CASSSRSGVETQYF
.	.	TRBV6-5	TRBJ2-2	TGTGCCAGCAGCCGGACGGTGAGGGATACCGGGGAGCTGTTTTTT	CASSRTVRDTGELFF
.	TRBD1	TRBV28	TRBJ2-5	TGTGCCAGCAGGGACGGACAGGGAAGAGAGACCCAGTACTTC	CASRDGQGRETQYF
.	.	TRBV7-9	TRBJ2-7	TGTGCCAGCAGCTGGATACCCTACGAGCAGTACTTC	CASSWIPYEQYF
few	.	TRBV5-4	TRBJ2-2	TGTGCCAGCAGCTTAAAGGCTAAGAACACCGGGGAGCTGTTTTTT	CASSLKAKNTGELFF
few	.	TRBV4-3	TRBJ2-1	TGCGCCAGCCGCCACGAGTTTGGGGACAATGAGCAGTTCTTC	CASRHEFGDNEQFF
.	TRBD1	TRBV20-1	TRBJ2-7	TGCAGTGCTCTCGGGACAGGGAAATCCTACGAGCAGTACTTC	CSALGTGKSYEQYF
.	.	TRBV6-8	TRBJ2-6	TGTGCCAGCAGTTACGACCCGAGCTCTGGGGCCAACGTCCTGACTTTC	CASSYDPSSGANVLTF
few	.	TRBV6-2/TRBV6-3	TRBJ2-7	TGTGCCAGCAGTTACCCGCCGCGACGGTACGAGCAGTACTTC	CASSYPPRRYEQYF
few	.	TRBV27	TRBJ2-3	TGTGCCAGCAGTGCTCGGACAGAAACAGATACGCAGTATTTT	CASSARTETDTQYF
.	TRBD1	TRBV5-6	TRBJ1-1	TGTGCCAGCAGCTCCCGGGACAGGGTCACTGAAGCTTTCTTT	CASSSRDRVTEAFF
many	.	TRBV7-6	TRBJ2-5	TGTGCCAGCAGCCGGAGACAAGAGGAGACCCAGTACTTC	CASSRRQEETQYF
.	TRBD2	TRBV7-6	TRBJ2-4	TGTGCCAGCAGCTCGTCCGGGGGGGAGTTTGCCATTCAGTACTTC	CASSSSGGEFAIQYF
.	TRBD1	TRBV6-6	TRBJ1-5	TGTGCCAGCAGGGAGACAGGGGGAGCGTATAGCAATCAGCCCCAGCATTTT	CASRETGGAYSNQPQHF
few	TRBD1	TRBV14	TRBJ2-3	TGTGCCAGCAGCCAAGATCGGTGGACAGGGGGCCGCACAGATACGCAGTATTTT	CASSQDRWTGGRTDTQYF
.	TRBD1	TRBV12-3/TRBV12-4	TRBJ1-5	TGTGCCAGCAGAGGTGGGACAGGACGAATGTGGCCCCAGCATTTT	CASRGGTGRMWPQHF
.	.	TRBV6-2/TRBV6-3	TRBJ2-2	TGTGCCAGCAGTTACAGCGACAGTTTTAACACCGGGGAGCTGTTTTTT	CASSYSDSFNTGELFF
.	.	TRBV12-3/TRBV12-4	TRBJ2-3	TGTGCCAGCCTAAGGACAGATACGCAGTATTTT	CASLRTDTQYF
.	.	TRBV6-5	TRBJ1-1	TGTGCCAGCAAGTATCAAATGAACACTGAAGCTTTCTTT	CASKYQMNTEAFF
.	TRBD2	TRBV7-2	TRBJ2-5	TGTGCCAGCAGCTTAGCGCGGGCGGGGGGAATACAAGAGACCCAGTACTTC	CASSLARAGGIQETQYF
.	.	TRBV7-8	TRBJ2-3	TGTGCCAGCAGCTTCGCGGGCCTAGTCACAGATACGCAGTATTTT	CASSFAGLVTDTQYF
.	.	TRBV4-1	TRBJ2-2	TGCGCCAGCAGCCCGCCGGGAGTCGGGGAGCTGTTTTTT	CASSPPGVGELFF
.	.	TRBV6-8	TRBJ2-2	TGTGCCTCCCCGGGCAGGAACACCGGGGAGCTGTTTTTT	CASPGRNTGELFF
.	.	TRBV7-9	TRBJ2-3	TGTGCCAGCATGGTGTTGTCCTACACAGATACGCAGTATTTT	CASMVLSYTDTQYF
.	TRBD2	TRBV7-8	TRBJ2-7	TGTGCCAGCAGCCCGCCTAAGACTAGCATCTACGAGCAGTACTTC	CASSPPKTSIYEQYF
.	TRBD1	TRBV7-9	TRBJ1-1	TGTGCCAGCAGCATAGAGACAGGGTTGACTTTCTTT	CASSIETGLTFF
few	TRBD1	TRBV7-2	TRBJ1-2	TGTGCCAGCAGCCCTTTGGACAGGGCGAGTGGCTACACCTTC	CASSPLDRASGYTF
few	.	TRBV6-2/TRBV6-3	TRBJ2-7	TGTGCCAGCAGATCGGACAGATTTGAAGTCTACGAGCAGTACTTC	CASRSDRFEVYEQYF
.	.	TRBV11-2	TRBJ2-7	TGTGCCAGCAGCCCATCCGGGCAGGCGCGGGGCGAGCAGTACTTC	CASSPSGQARGEQYF
few	.	TRBV5-4	TRBJ1-3	TGTGCCAGCAGCTTGGATGGGGGTGCAAACACCATATATTTT	CASSLDGGANTIYF
.	TRBD1	TRBV12-3/TRBV12-4	TRBJ2-2	TGTGCCAGCAGGGGGGACAGGGTGGCCGGGGAGCTGTTTTTT	CASRGDRVAGELFF
.	TRBD2	TRBV25-1	TRBJ2-5	TGTGCCAGCACGCGGGGGGGCGCGGAGACCCAGTACTTC	CASTRGGAETQYF
.	.	TRBV7-2	TRBJ2-3	TGTGCCAGCAGCCTACAGGGTACCACAGATACGCAGTATTTT	CASSLQGTTDTQYF
.	.	TRBV7-9	TRBJ1-2	TGTGCCAGCAGCCCGGGAGGGATCTATGGCTACACCTTC	CASSPGGIYGYTF
few	TRBD2	TRBV10-2	TRBJ2-7	TGCGCCAGCAGTGAAGGGCTAGCGGGAGACCACGAGCAGTACTTC	CASSEGLAGDHEQYF
.	.	TRBV7-9	TRBJ2-2	TGTGCCAGCAGCCCAGAGGACATATCCGGGGAGCTGTTTTTT	CASSPEDISGELFF
.	.	TRBV7-4	TRBJ2-7	TGTGCCAGCAGGGAGGGAAGTACCTACGAGCAGTACTTC	CASREGSTYEQYF
.	TRBD2	TRBV28	TRBJ2-7	TGTGCCAGCAGTTCTCCGGGACTAGCGACGAGCGAGCAGTACTTC	CASSSPGLATSEQYF
.	TRBD1	TRBV7-4	TRBJ1-5	TGTGCCAGCAGCTCAACAGGGGGGTATAGCAATCAGCCCCAGCATTTT	CASSSTGGYSNQPQHF